A single sample is the source of the 6 T cell receptor beta chains below, sequenced in a study of shared clonotypes between healthy human individuals. The method was immunoSEQ multiplex PCR; TCRdb's version includes in-frame clones alone and lacks a portion of them. This table has over a million clones, 98% appearing once. Source material: naive CD4+ T cells sorted from blood. Subset described: CD45RA+ positively selected. Receptors were obtained from a man aged 25 to 40 in good health.

The chain couples TRBV28 to TRBJ2-7; D is perhaps TRBD1 or TRBD2 (5 bases each). The CDR3 sequence is 15 residues long. V was pared by 3 bases and J by 5 bases, with 17 bases between. Germline V CDR1 and CDR2: MDHEN, SYDVKM. The CDR3 DNA follows: TGTGCCAGCAGTTTGTATTGGGGGTGGTCAAACGAGCAGTACTTC. Translated, it gives CASSLYWGWSNEQYF.

The chain recombines TRBV5-5 with TRBJ2-5; tentatively, D is TRBD1 (6 bases). The CDR3 extends over 13 amino acids. Trimming removed 4 bases from V and 5 bases from J, with 12 bases in between. CDR1 SGHKS and CDR2 YYEKEE come from the germline V gene (reference sequence). This CDR3 is CASSARGEETQYF. As DNA, the CDR3 is TGTGCCAGCAGCGCCAGGGGTGAGGAGACCCAGTACTTC.

This sequence joins TRBV6-6 and TRBJ2-1, with D tentatively TRBD2 (6 bases). The V end lost 2 bases, the J end lost 5 bases, and 13 bases lay between the germline ends. Germline V gives CDR1 MNHNY, CDR2 SVGAGI (reference sequence). This CDR3 spans 15 amino acids. In DNA, the CDR3 is TGTGCCAGCAGTTACCCTTGGCGGGGCGACAATGAGCAGTTCTTC. This translates into CASSYPWRGDNEQFF.

The table lists this clone with a count of one. The chain is built from TRBV19 and TRBJ2-7, with 12 bases matching TRBD1. Germline-derived CDR1 and CDR2 are LNHDA and SQIVND (reference sequence). This CDR3 has 19 residues. Trimming at V came to 5 bases and at J to 2 bases, leaving 16 bases not matched to a gene. CDR3 sequence reads: CASSSGTGGIAAGPYEQYF. The CDR3 coding sequence is TGTGCCAGTAGTTCCGGGACAGGGGGCATAGCTGCGGGACCCTACGAGCAGTACTTC.

V usage is TRBV7-2 and J usage is TRBJ2-2; 11 positions agree with TRBD2. Germline lookup yields CDR1 SGHTA and CDR2 FQGNSA. The CDR3 consists of 17 residues. V was pared by 2 bases and J by 7 bases, with 9 bases of the junction left unmatched. This CDR3 reads CASSLRTSGSRNGELFF. The CDR3 DNA reads TGTGCCAGCAGCTTACGTACTAGCGGGAGTAGAAACGGGGAGCTGTTTTTT.

CDR3 nucleotides: TGTGCCAGCAGCTTGGAAGGTTCGGGCGCCTACGAGCAGTACTTC. It translates to CASSLEGSGAYEQYF. This chain connects TRBV5-4 to TRBJ2-7; no clear D gene. The CDR3 extends over 15 amino acids. The V and J ends lost 0 bases and 2 bases respectively, with 12 bases between them. CDR1 is SGHNT, CDR2 YYREEE, per germline (reference sequence).